This T cell receptor beta chain emerged from a study of CD8 T cells in Susac syndrome. Points from the study as a whole: Only a relatively small number of individuals were included in the TCR sequencing and HLA analysis.

The authors carried out high-throughput sequencing of TCR beta. They applied it to CD8+ and CD4+ T cells obtained from blood. The multiple sclerosis controls, all treatment-naive patients, had relapsing-remitting disease that was stable or active. In contrast to the negatively isolated CD8+ and CD4+ T cells, TEMRA cells were FACS-enriched. cDNA came from around 0.5 to 1 ug RNA primed by random hexamers. Via MiXCR, TCRdb re-called the immunoSEQ multiplex PCR reads, giving one row per CDR3 protein. The sample yields hundreds of thousands of distinct CDR3 sequences, about 90% seen once. Concerning this clonotype: Its antigen is currently unknown.

Germline CDR1 and CDR2: DFQATT and SNEGSKA (reference sequence). This CDR3 has 12 amino acids. Trimming at V came to 6 bases and at J to 12 bases, leaving 13 bases not matched to a gene. This TCR came from a human donor with multiple sclerosis. This chain uses TRBV20-1 with TRBJ1-1; 7 nucleotides align to TRBD1. The sequencing sample was made of CD8+ T cells from PBMCs. This chain's CDR3 is CSALARDSVTFF. Written as DNA, the CDR3 is TGCAGTGCGCTAGCCCGGGACAGCGTAACTTTCTTT.